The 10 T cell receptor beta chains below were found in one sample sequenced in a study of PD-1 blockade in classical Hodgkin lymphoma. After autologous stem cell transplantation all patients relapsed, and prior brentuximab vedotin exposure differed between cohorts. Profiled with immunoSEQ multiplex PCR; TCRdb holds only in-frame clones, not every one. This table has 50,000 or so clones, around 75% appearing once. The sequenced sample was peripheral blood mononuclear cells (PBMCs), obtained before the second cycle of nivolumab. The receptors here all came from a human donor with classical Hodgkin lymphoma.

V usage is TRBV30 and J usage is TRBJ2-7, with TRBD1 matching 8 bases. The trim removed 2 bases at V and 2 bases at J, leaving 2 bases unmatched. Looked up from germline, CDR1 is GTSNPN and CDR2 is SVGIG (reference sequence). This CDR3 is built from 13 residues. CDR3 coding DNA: TGTGCCTGGAGTCTGGACAGGGCCTACGAGCAGTACTTC. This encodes CAWSLDRAYEQYF.

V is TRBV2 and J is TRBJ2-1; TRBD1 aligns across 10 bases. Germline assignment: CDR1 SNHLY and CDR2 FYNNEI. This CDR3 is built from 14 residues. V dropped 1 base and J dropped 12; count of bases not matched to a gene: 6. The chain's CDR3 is CASSEVRGDRGQFF. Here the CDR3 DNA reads TGTGCCAGCAGTGAAGTCCGGGGGGACAGGGGGCAGTTCTTC.

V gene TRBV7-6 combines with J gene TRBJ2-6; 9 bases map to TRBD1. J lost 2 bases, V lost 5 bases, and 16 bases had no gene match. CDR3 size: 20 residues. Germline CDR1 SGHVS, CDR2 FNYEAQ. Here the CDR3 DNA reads TGTGCCAGCAGCCCTAAGCCCCAGACAGGGGGATCAGCTGGGGCCAACGTCCTGACTTTC. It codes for CASSPKPQTGGSAGANVLTF.

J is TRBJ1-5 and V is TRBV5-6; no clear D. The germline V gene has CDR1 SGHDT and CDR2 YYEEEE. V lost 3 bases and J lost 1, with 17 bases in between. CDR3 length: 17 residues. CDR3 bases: TGTGCCAGCAGCTCCCGAAGGGCGGCGGTGAGCAATCAGCCCCAGCATTTT. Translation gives CASSSRRAAVSNQPQHF.

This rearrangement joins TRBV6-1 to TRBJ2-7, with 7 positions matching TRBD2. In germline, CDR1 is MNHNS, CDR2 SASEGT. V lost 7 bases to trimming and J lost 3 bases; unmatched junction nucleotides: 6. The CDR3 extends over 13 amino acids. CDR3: CASTNPGGYEQYF. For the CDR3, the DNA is TGTGCCAGCACCAACCCGGGGGGCTACGAGCAGTACTTC.

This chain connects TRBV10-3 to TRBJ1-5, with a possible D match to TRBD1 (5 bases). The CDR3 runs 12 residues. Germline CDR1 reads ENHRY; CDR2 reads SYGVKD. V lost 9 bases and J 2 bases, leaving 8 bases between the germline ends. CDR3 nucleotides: TGTGCCATTAGGGACGGCAATCAGCCCCAGCATTTT. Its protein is CAIRDGNQPQHF.

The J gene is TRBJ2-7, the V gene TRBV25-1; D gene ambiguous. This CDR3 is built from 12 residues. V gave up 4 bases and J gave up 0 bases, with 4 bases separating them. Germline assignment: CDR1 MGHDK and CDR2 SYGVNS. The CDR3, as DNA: TGTGCCAGCAGTGGGAACTCCTACGAGCAGTACTTC. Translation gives CASSGNSYEQYF.

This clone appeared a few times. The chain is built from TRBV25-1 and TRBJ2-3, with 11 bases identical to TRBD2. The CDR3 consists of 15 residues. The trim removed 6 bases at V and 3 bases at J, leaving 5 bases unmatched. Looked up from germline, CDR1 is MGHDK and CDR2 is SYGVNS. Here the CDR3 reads CASSPTSGITDTQYF. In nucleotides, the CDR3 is TGTGCCAGCAGCCCGACTAGCGGGATAACAGATACGCAGTATTTT.

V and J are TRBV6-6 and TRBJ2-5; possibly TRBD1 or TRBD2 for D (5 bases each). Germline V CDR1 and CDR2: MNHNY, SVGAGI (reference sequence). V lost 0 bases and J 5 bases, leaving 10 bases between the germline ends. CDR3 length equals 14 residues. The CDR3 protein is CASSYSVGVETQYF. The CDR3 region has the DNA TGTGCCAGCAGTTACTCGGTGGGGGTGGAGACCCAGTACTTC.

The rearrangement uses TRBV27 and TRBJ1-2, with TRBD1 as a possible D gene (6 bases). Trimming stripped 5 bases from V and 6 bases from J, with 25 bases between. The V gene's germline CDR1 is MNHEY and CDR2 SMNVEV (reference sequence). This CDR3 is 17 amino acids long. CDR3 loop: CASSPRASWGAEHGYTF. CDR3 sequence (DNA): TGTGCCAGCAGTCCCAGGGCCTCGTGGGGGGCTGAGCATGGCTACACCTTC.